This section outlines one T cell receptor beta chain sequence together with its context. This entry comes from a study of blood T cell repertoires in COVID-19. At the level of the study: The United States, Italy and Spain supplied acute and convalescent COVID-19 samples.

The V segment lost 4 bases and the J segment 11 bases; nucleotides outside the gene matches: 6. CDR3 length: 14 amino acids. Germline V gene data show CDR1 as SGHTA and CDR2 as FQGNSA. TCRdb keeps only in-frame clones here, not all; method: immunoSEQ multiplex PCR. The table includes fewer than 90,000 clones, 78% detected once. This chain uses TRBV7-2 with TRBJ2-3; 13 bases align to TRBD2. Sequenced input: peripheral blood. The clonotype originates from a man between 65 and 80 years old with COVID-19, enrolled during active disease. CDR3 DNA: TGTGCCAGCAGCTCGGGACTAGCGGGGACTGAGCAGTATTTT. It is translated as CASSSGLAGTEQYF.